The clone carrying this T cell receptor (beta chain) was observed a few times. Its matching antigen is unknown. Profiling relied on immunoSEQ multiplex PCR, and the TCRdb table lists in-frame clones only, not all of them. The sample lists some 64,000 clones, about 85% occurring once. The data were taken from a study of OX40 agonist ivuxolimab in advanced cancers. General study results and limits: CD4+ and CD8+ blood T cells expanded clonally by week 6 at 0.1 to 3.0 mg/kg.

Germline V gives CDR1 GTSNPN, CDR2 SVGIG (reference sequence). This CDR3 has 13 residues. Trimming removed 3 bases at V and 2 bases at J, with 10 bases between. The input for sequencing was CD4+ or CD8+ T cells sorted from blood, taken in a trial of the OX40 agonist ivuxolimab. This sequence was found in an adult with an advanced solid tumor such as melanoma, head and neck, liver or kidney cancer. The chain is built from TRBV30 and TRBJ1-1; perhaps TRBD1 as D (6 bases). The CDR3 coding sequence is TGTGCCTGGAGGAGGGGGTTTAACACTGAAGCTTTCTTT. Translation gives CAWRRGFNTEAFF.